These 6 T cell receptor beta chains were sequenced from one sample in a study of blood T cells in healthy people across ages. Sample-barcoded 5' priming and a J-beta primer mix drove a second PCR of about 7 to 11 cycles. TCRdb reprocessed the 5' RACE reads via MiXCR and lists one record per CDR3 protein. The data contain some 800,000 distinct CDR3 sequences, under 45% of them singletons. The sequenced material came from blood. All receptors derive from a man between 60 and 75 years old in good health.

This clonotype was found once. The gene calls are TRBV15 and TRBJ2-1, with a tentative D call TRBD2 (7 bases). V lost 1 base to trimming and J lost 0 bases, with 13 bases between them. The CDR3 runs 17 residues. Germline-derived CDR1 and CDR2 are LNHNV and YYDKDF (reference sequence). The CDR3 DNA reads as TGTGCCACCAGCAGAGGGGGGGGCCTGAGCTCCTACAATGAGCAGTTCTTC. This codes for CATSRGGGLSSYNEQFF.

This chain links TRBV7-9 with TRBJ2-4, with D maybe TRBD1 (7 bases). The DNA end is a closer match to TRBJ2-7, so the J assignment may be wrong. The CDR3 is made up of 14 amino acids. CDR1 is SEHNR and CDR2 is FQNEAQ in the germline V gene (reference sequence). CDR3 sequence: CASSLVAGGYEQYF. The CDR3, as DNA: TGTGCCAGCAGCTTAGTGGCAGGGGGGTACGAGCAGTACTTC.

Regarding this clonotype: It may be a read error: a sequence one base away is much more abundant. The V call is TRBV7-2, the J call TRBJ2-7; D not resolved. The germline CDR1 and CDR2 sequences are SGHTA and FQGNSA. The CDR3 has 13 residues. With 5 bases removed from V and 7 bases from J, the gap between germline ends came to 15 bases. The CDR3 reads CASSLSWLNEQYF. The DNA of the CDR3 is TGTGCCAGCAGCCTTAGTTGGTTGAATGAGCAGTACTTC.

The gene calls are TRBV10-3 and TRBJ2-7; possible D gene TRBD2, 7 bases. Germline assignment: CDR1 ENHRY and CDR2 SYGVKD. Trimming stripped 2 bases from V and 2 bases from J, with 10 bases between. There are 14 residues in the CDR3. The CDR3 region is CAISERGGPYEQYF. The CDR3 nucleotides are TGTGCCATCAGTGAGAGGGGGGGGCCCTACGAGCAGTACTTC.

The chain has TRBV5-1 and TRBJ2-1; 9 nucleotides match TRBD2. The germline gives CDR1 SGHRS, CDR2 YFSETQ. Losses at the gene ends were 0 bases for V and 4 bases for J; bases not matched to a gene: 8. CDR3 length equals 17 residues. The CDR3 DNA reads as TGCGCCAGCAGCTTGGTGTTAGCGGGGGACGGATACAATGAGCAGTTCTTC. Encoded protein: CASSLVLAGDGYNEQFF.

V usage is TRBV6-1 and J usage is TRBJ2-3; 8 bases line up with TRBD2. V was pared by 4 bases and J by 7 bases, with 10 bases of the junction left unmatched. Germline V gene lookup returns CDR1 MNHNS and CDR2 SASEGT. CDR3 length equals 15 residues. CDR3 sequence (DNA): TGTGCCAGCAGTGGGACTCGGGGGGGCCTAAATACGCAGTATTTT. Translating gives CASSGTRGGLNTQYF.